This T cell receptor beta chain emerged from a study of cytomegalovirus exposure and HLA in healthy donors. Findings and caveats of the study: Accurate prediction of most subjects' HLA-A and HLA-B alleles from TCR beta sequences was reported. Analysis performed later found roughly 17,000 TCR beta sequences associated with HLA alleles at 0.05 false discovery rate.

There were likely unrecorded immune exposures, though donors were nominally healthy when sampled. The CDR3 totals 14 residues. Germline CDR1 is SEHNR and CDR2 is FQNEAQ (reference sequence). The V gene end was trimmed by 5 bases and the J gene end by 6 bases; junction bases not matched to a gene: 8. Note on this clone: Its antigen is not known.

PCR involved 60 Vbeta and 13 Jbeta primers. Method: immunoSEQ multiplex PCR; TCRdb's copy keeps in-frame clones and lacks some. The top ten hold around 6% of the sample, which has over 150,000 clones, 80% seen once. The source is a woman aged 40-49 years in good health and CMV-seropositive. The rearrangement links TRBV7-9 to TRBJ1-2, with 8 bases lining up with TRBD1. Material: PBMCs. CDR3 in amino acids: CASSLDRGRDGYTF. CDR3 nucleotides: TGTGCCAGCAGCCTAGACAGGGGAAGGGATGGCTACACCTTC.